The 6 T cell receptor beta chains listed next were all sequenced from one sample in a study of esophageal squamous cell carcinoma under preoperative chemotherapy. Time point reported: before preoperative PTX-NDP chemotherapy. One entry per CDR3 protein, called by TCRdb with MiXCR from the PCR reads. This sample has around 29,000 distinct CDR3 sequences, with roughly half found just once. Collection of the sample occurred from a patient given preoperative chemotherapy. Source of these receptors: a human donor with esophageal squamous cell carcinoma. The donor label of this sample is uncertain.

This clonotype has at least ten counts. The chain carries TRBV7-2 and TRBJ1-6, with D possibly matching TRBD1 (6 bases). This CDR3 is 16 amino acids long. Germline CDR1 reads SGHTA; CDR2 reads FQGNSA. V dropped 1 base and J dropped 8 bases, with 15 bases sitting between them. The CDR3 DNA reads as TGTGCCAGCAGCTTAGGTGGCGCAGGGGCTCATTCACCCCTCCACTTT. Its protein is CASSLGGAGAHSPLHF.

Comment on this clonotype: An end of the junction does not agree with germline; a read error may underlie this. The chain has TRBV7-2 and TRBJ2-4; tentatively, D is TRBD2 (6 bases). CDR3 length: 15 amino acids. The germline CDR1 and CDR2 sequences are SGHTA and FQGNSA. As DNA, the CDR3 is TGTGCCGCGGGCTCCAGGAGGGTAGCCAAAAACATCCAGTACTTC. Its translation is CAAGSRRVAKNIQYF.

A few counts support this clonotype. This rearrangement joins TRBV12-3 or TRBV12-4 to TRBJ2-2; D unresolved. V was clipped by 3 bases and J by 1 base, with 9 bases between them. The CDR3 runs to 15 residues. The CDR3 loop is CASSFWQVNTGELFF. CDR3 DNA sequence: TGTGCCAGCAGTTTCTGGCAGGTGAACACCGGGGAGCTGTTTTTT.

There are many counts of this clonotype. V usage is TRBV6-1 and J usage is TRBJ2-5; TRBD2 aligns across 7 bases. V was pared by 6 bases and J by 6 bases, with 10 bases of the junction left unmatched. Per the germline V gene, CDR1 is MNHNS and CDR2 is SASEGT. The CDR3 is 14 residues long. The CDR3 DNA reads TGTGCCAGCAGGGTGGGAGGGCCATCTAAGACCCAGTACTTC. Protein product: CASRVGGPSKTQYF.

This rearrangement joins TRBV12-3 or TRBV12-4 to TRBJ1-1; D possibly corresponds to TRBD1 (6 bases). There are 12 residues in the CDR3. V was trimmed by 6 bases and J by 8 bases, leaving 13 bases between them. CDR3 sequence (DNA): TGTGCCAGCAGCCGGGACAATAGCGAAGCTTTCTTT. Translated, it gives CASSRDNSEAFF.

The chain carries TRBV6-1 and TRBJ2-1, with 12 bases that match TRBD1. The J call may be in error: the DNA end matches TRBJ2-7 better. CDR1 and CDR2 from the germline V gene are MNHNS and SASEGT. The CDR3 is 14 residues long. In nucleotides, the CDR3 is TGTGCCAGCACCCCCGGGACAGGGGGCTTGGAGCAGTACTTC. As protein: CASTPGTGGLEQYF.